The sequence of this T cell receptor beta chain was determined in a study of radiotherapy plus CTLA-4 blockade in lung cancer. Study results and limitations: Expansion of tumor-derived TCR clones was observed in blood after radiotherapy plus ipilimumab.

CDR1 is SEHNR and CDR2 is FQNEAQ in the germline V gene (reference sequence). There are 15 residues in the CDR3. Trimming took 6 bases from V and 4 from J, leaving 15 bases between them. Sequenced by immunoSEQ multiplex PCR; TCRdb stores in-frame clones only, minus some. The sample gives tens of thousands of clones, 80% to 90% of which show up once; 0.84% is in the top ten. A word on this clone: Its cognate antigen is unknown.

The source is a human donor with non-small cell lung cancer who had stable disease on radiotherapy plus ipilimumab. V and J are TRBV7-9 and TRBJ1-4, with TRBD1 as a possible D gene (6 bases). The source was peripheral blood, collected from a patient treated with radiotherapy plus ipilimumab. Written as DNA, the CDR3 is TGTGCCAGCAGACCTACGGGACACTATAATGAAAAACTGTTTTTT. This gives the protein CASRPTGHYNEKLFF.